One and the same sample provided the 14 T cell receptor beta chains below, sequenced in a study of blood T cell repertoires in COVID-19. The method was immunoSEQ multiplex PCR; TCRdb's version includes in-frame clones alone and lacks a portion of them. The sample has 130,000 or so clones, roughly 91% seen once. Specimen: peripheral blood. All receptors come from a man aged 60 to 69 with COVID-19, enrolled during active disease.

This clone has just one count. The rearrangement links TRBV5-5 to TRBJ1-1, with unresolved D. The CDR3 has 14 amino acids. V lost 2 bases to trimming and J lost 8 bases, with 16 bases between them. Germline loops: CDR1 SGHKS, CDR2 YYEKEE (reference sequence). This CDR3 is CASSFRGLASEAFF. The CDR3 nucleotides read TGTGCCAGCAGCTTTCGCGGCCTGGCCTCCGAAGCTTTCTTT.

This chain joins TRBV11-2 and TRBJ1-1; D unclear. The CDR3 loop spans 14 amino acids. With 0 bases removed from V and 6 bases from J, the gap between germline ends came to 11 bases. The germline V gene has CDR1 SGHAT and CDR2 FQNNGV. The CDR3 sequence is CASSLELVSPEAFF. DNA of the CDR3: TGTGCCAGCAGCTTAGAGTTAGTGTCCCCTGAAGCTTTCTTT.

J is TRBJ1-6 and V is TRBV18; 8 bases agree with TRBD1. The CDR3 covers 19 residues. Germline V CDR1 and CDR2: KGHSH, LQKENI. The J segment lost 3 bases and the V segment lost 1 base, leaving 11 bases of the junction unmatched. CDR3 residues: CASSPLSRTGSFYNSPLHF. CDR3 nucleotide sequence: TGTGCCAGCTCACCACTATCCCGGACAGGGTCGTTCTATAATTCACCCCTCCACTTT.

This clone was seen once. CDR3 region: CASSQRGDRGPEAFF. The CDR3, as DNA: TGCGCCAGCAGTCAACGGGGGGACAGGGGCCCTGAAGCTTTCTTT. The V call is TRBV23-1, the J call TRBJ1-1; 10 bases match TRBD1. TRBV23-1 is given ORF status, its function remaining uncertain. The trim removed 2 bases at V and 6 bases at J, leaving 6 bases unmatched. CDR3 size: 15 residues.

This chain uses TRBV7-6 with TRBJ2-1; TRBD2 matches 9 bases. Unmatched junction bases numbered 20, after V lost 2 bases and J lost 3 bases. The CDR3 is 21 residues long. Germline lookup yields CDR1 SGHVS and CDR2 FNYEAQ. CDR3 amino acids: CASSLPPLAGNPTVYYNEQFF. The CDR3 DNA follows: TGTGCCAGCAGCTTACCTCCACTAGCGGGCAACCCGACGGTCTACTACAATGAGCAGTTCTTC.

This clone was observed a few times. The gene calls are TRBV5-6 and TRBJ1-1; tentatively, D is TRBD1 (5 bases). Germline V gene sequence: CDR1 SGHDT, CDR2 YYEEEE. The CDR3 consists of 14 residues. The V end lost 2 bases, the J end lost 1 base, and 9 bases lay between the germline ends. CDR3 residues: CASSLRTPNTEAFF. DNA for the CDR3: TGTGCCAGCAGCTTAAGGACACCGAACACTGAAGCTTTCTTT.

This clone was observed a single time. The chain has TRBV11-2 and TRBJ1-1, with D possibly matching TRBD1 (5 bases). The CDR3 runs 12 residues. Trimming pared 1 base from V and 11 bases from J, leaving 11 bases between. Germline CDR1 and CDR2: SGHAT and FQNNGV. CDR3 DNA: TGTGCCAGCAGCTTAGTTCCAGGGTGGGCTTTCTTT. Encoded protein: CASSLVPGWAFF.

This clone was counted a single time. The rearrangement joins TRBV5-8 to TRBJ1-4, with 7 bases that match TRBD1. The V gene end was trimmed by 0 bases and the J gene end by 6 bases; junction bases not matched to a gene: 8. Germline CDR1 reads SGHTS; CDR2 reads YDEGEE. CDR3 length: 16 amino acids. For the CDR3, the DNA is TGTGCCAGCAGCTTGGGAGTGACGCAGGGGGATGAAAAACTGTTTTTT. It codes for CASSLGVTQGDEKLFF.

The chain employs TRBV7-2 and TRBJ1-6, with 10 bases aligning to TRBD1. Germline V lookup: CDR1 SGHTA, CDR2 FQGNSA. The J segment lost 4 bases and the V segment lost 5 bases, leaving 5 bases of the junction unmatched. This CDR3 contains 16 residues. The CDR3 region is CASSPRTGGYNSPLHF. The CDR3, as DNA: TGTGCCAGCAGCCCAAGGACAGGGGGATATAATTCACCCCTCCACTTT.

This clone appeared once. The chain couples TRBV5-1 to TRBJ1-3, with D possibly being TRBD1 (6 bases). This CDR3 contains 13 residues. CDR1 SGHRS and CDR2 YFSETQ come from the germline V gene. The ends were cut back, 3 bases at V and 4 bases at J, with 8 bases in the middle. CDR3 coding DNA: TGCGCCAGCAGCTACGGGACAGGAAACACCATATATTTT. Its protein is CASSYGTGNTIYF.

The rearrangement joins TRBV19 to TRBJ2-5, with D maybe TRBD2 (5 bases). Trimming stripped 5 bases from V and 4 bases from J, with 14 bases between. CDR1 and CDR2 (germline): LNHDA, SQIVND (reference sequence). The CDR3 consists of 14 residues. In DNA, the CDR3 is TGTGCCAGTAGTCCCCAGACTATCGGAGAGACCCAGTACTTC. Its protein is CASSPQTIGETQYF.

The CDR3 nucleotides read TGTGCCAGTAGTGATCGGACTAGCGGGGGGCCAGAGACCCAGTACTTC. This sequence encodes CASSDRTSGGPETQYF. The chain carries TRBV19 and TRBJ2-5; TRBD2 matches 14 bases. Germline CDR1 and CDR2: LNHDA and SQIVND (reference sequence). The CDR3 is 16 residues long. The V segment lost 5 bases and the J segment 4 bases; nucleotides outside the gene matches: 6.

The gene calls are TRBV11-3 and TRBJ2-2, with TRBD1 matching 8 bases. The trim removed 6 bases at V and 1 base at J, leaving 4 bases unmatched. Germline CDR1 reads SGHNT; CDR2 reads YENEEA. The CDR3 consists of 15 residues. CDR3: CASRPGTGNTGELFF. The CDR3 nucleotides are TGTGCCAGCAGACCCGGGACAGGGAACACCGGGGAGCTGTTTTTT.

The V call is TRBV19, the J call TRBJ2-2, with D possibly being TRBD2 (6 bases). The CDR3 totals 14 residues. The V and J ends lost 9 bases and 5 bases respectively, with 16 bases between them. CDR1 LNHDA and CDR2 SQIVND come from the germline V gene (reference sequence). Here the CDR3 reads CASQDRSGTGELFF. CDR3 nucleotide sequence: TGTGCCAGCCAAGACCGGAGCGGGACCGGGGAGCTGTTTTTT.